This T cell receptor (beta chain) was obtained from a study of human T cells and chemical hapten exposure. Study overall: The sensitizing agent was 2% DPC, placed on 2 cm by 2 cm of upper inner arm skin.

To note about this clonotype: Its antigen is currently unknown.

Per the germline V gene, CDR1 is DFQATT and CDR2 is SNEGSKA (reference sequence). The CDR3 length is 14 residues. Trimming took off 1 base at V and 1 base at J, with 10 bases between the two ends. Study-wide findings and caveats: No alteration of TCRs above 1 in 1000 frequency was seen with DPC sensitization. Expanded TCRs formed significantly more large CDR3 similarity clusters than controls.

TCRdb reprocessed the RACE reads via MiXCR and lists one record per CDR3 protein. The data show roughly 260,000 distinct CDR3 sequences, approximately 8.6% seen once. The time point here: pre-sensitization, week 0. Treatment indicated: therapeutic diphenylcyclopropenone sensitization with weekly scalp DPC. The specimen was whole blood, collected in connection with sensitization to the hapten diphenylcyclopropenone (DPC). The chain uses TRBV20-1 and TRBJ1-2; D not resolved. This sequence originates from a woman between 40 and 55 years old with alopecia areata. Some clones in this sample may be carry-over from other donors' samples. CDR3 DNA: TGCAGTGCTAGAGTTTCTAAGGATAACTATGGCTACACCTTC. This sequence encodes CSARVSKDNYGYTF.